Listed here is a single T cell receptor (beta chain). The antigen is unknown. The record originates from a study of cytomegalovirus exposure and HLA in healthy donors. This PCR relied on a set of 60 Vbeta primers and 13 Jbeta primers. Assay used: immunoSEQ multiplex PCR; TCRdb lists only in-frame clones, some missing. The sample holds about 150,000 clones; more than 70% are singletons and the top ten take roughly 3%. Study-level results: CMV serostatus stood as the only immune exposure information on hand. According to the study, 150 to 200 TCR beta chains were cytomegalovirus-associated. Most subjects had HLA-A and HLA-B alleles reportedly predicted accurately by TCR beta sequences.

This CDR3 is 14 amino acids long. Germline V lookup: CDR1 MNHEY, CDR2 SVGAGI. Trimming removed 0 bases at V and 3 bases at J, with 8 bases between. Input material: PBMCs. The clonotype comes from a middle-aged man in good health and CMV-seronegative. V usage is TRBV6-5 and J usage is TRBJ1-1; no firm D call. The CDR3 sequence: CASSYSVLYTEAFF. The CDR3, as DNA: TGTGCCAGCAGTTACTCTGTACTGTACACTGAAGCTTTCTTT.